Described below is a single TCR beta chain sequence and its context. No antigen is known for it. No per-base quality is available; no much larger clone lies one base away. The cohort consisted of 600 to 700 healthy bone marrow donors. At the time of sampling, every cohort member was nominally healthy, though immune exposures that went unrecorded were likely present. The donor tested CMV seropositive, placing the donor among the roughly 300 seropositive members of the cohort. A peripheral blood sample was collected from each donor, and TCR beta sequencing was performed on peripheral blood mononuclear cells. Genomic DNA extraction from the blood cell samples was performed with the Qiagen DNeasy Blood Extraction Kit. The data stem from a study of cytomegalovirus exposure and HLA in healthy donors (TCRdb year 2017). As for the study more broadly: In an earlier analysis of under 750 of the donors, about 260 Gb of sequence data and just under 120 million unique TCR beta sequences from roughly 200 million T cells were reported. Roughly 300 gigabases of sequencing data and approximately 91 million unique TCR sequences made up an early release that covered approximately 700 HLA-typed donors. Of the approximately 400 genotyped donors, about 80% fell in the genetic ancestry cluster associated with self-reported Caucasian donors. The study was designed to test whether signatures of past pathogen exposure could be identified by cataloging public T cell receptors. The T cell repertoires of about 700 subjects were profiled by immunosequencing and related to cytomegalovirus serostatus. Along with the roughly 670-subject first cohort, a separate validation cohort of more than 90 different subjects was used. The study combined high-throughput TCR immunosequencing, statistical association of individual TCRs with disease status, and machine learning to predict cytomegalovirus infection status. To study patterns of TCR occurrence, a later analysis re-analyzed previously published TCR beta repertoires from several hundred donors and added high-resolution HLA genotyping. Rather than using new phenotypic data, the later analysis identified candidate immune exposures from TCR beta sequences and from how often those sequences occurred across donors. An earlier analysis of 587 of the donors used high-throughput TCR beta sequencing to judge whether each TCR beta V gene segment behaved as functional or pseudogenic. Alongside the repertoire data, information on donor age, sex, ethnicity and CMV serostatus was compiled. A later genetic analysis used genome-wide SNP genotypes for about 55% of the 666 donors, treating that subset as a discovery cohort. Every repertoire in the discovery cohort had been generated on one and the same sequencing platform. HLA typing covered class I and class II loci at four-digit resolution. The number of donors typed differed by locus, with roughly 620-630 for A, B, C, DRB1 and DQB1, 522 for DQA1, under 610 for DPA1, and some 450 for DPB1. Five DR-DQ haplotypes were handled as single units for association and clustering, since linkage in the cohort was strong. On average, about 200,000 unique TCR beta nucleotide sequences were sequenced per donor among 398 genotyped donors of the cohort, with around 19% of those sequences being non-productive. The research as a whole found: When HLA alleles, especially DR and DQ, strongly co-occurred, attributing TCR associations to individual alleles was difficult. According to a later analysis, most CMV-associated TCR beta chains appeared to be HLA-restricted, and the HLA associations seemed to be driven largely by CMV exposure. A later analysis found that TCR association rates varied across HLA loci, with DRB1 alleles showing the most associated TCRs and HLA-C alleles the fewest. A total of fewer than 200 TCR beta chains were listed by the study as associated with cytomegalovirus. HLA typing was unavailable for some donors at each locus, so association tests used only the typed subset. A later genetic analysis associated a missense DCLRE1C variant with V-gene and J-gene trimming of TCR beta chains, and an independent cohort replicated the association. A further reported finding was that TCR beta sequences accurately predicted the HLA-A and HLA-B alleles for most subjects in the first cohort. In this cohort, only TCR beta chains were sequenced, and detectable features were limited by the absence of alpha or paired-chain data. In an earlier analysis of more than 450 of the donors, most TCR beta V segments were observed in productive rearrangements about 87% or about 30% of the time, broadly matching IMGT annotations. In a later analysis, HLA-associated TCR beta chains were found to be more clonally expanded and to have lower generation probabilities than equally common non-associated chains. The earlier analysis of approximately 540 of the donors excluded roughly 16 rarely observed V segments, including chromosome 9 orphons, because counts were too low. The classifier was reported to diagnose cytomegalovirus status with high specificity and sensitivity in both the original and validation cohorts. At a false discovery rate of 0.05, a later analysis linked approximately 18,000 TCR beta sequences to specific HLA alleles. It was suggested by the authors that the approach could potentially be generalized to other disease states and immunological phenotypes. In vitro tests confirmed that a few of the cytomegalovirus-associated TCR beta chains recognize cytomegalovirus antigens. In a later genetic analysis, fewer N-insertions in productive TCRs were reported among donors in an Asian-associated ancestry cluster than the roughly 700-donor mean. Roughly uniform sequencing depth across donors was assumed in presence/absence analyses, although this assumption may not hold. Immune exposure information for the cohort was limited to CMV serostatus. Across donors, most TCR sequences were observed very rarely, whereas some public TCRs were present in many individuals. A cluster of highly shared sequence variants was judged likely to represent a technical artifact of the sequencing pipeline. Some IMGT-functional V segments, including TRBV6-2 and TRBV6-3, could not be distinguished by the 87-base-pair reads and were therefore excluded. Several of the top co-occurrence clusters appeared to be linked to parvovirus B19, influenza, CMV and Epstein-Barr virus, according to a later analysis. Linkage disequilibrium might explain the correlated functional status among segregating V segments, but an unknown experimental factor could not be ruled out.

V is pruned by 2 bases and J by 0 bases, leaving 6 bases of the junction without a gene match. Measured from the cysteine to the phenylalanine, the CDR3 is 17 residues long. This entry keeps only the CDR3 DNA: 51 bases, framed from base 1. CDR1 and CDR2 are drawn from the germline V gene: KGHSY, FQNENV. Library creation used the immunoSEQ multiplex PCR assay. For the multiplex PCR, a mixture combining 60 forward primers for TCR Vbeta segments and 13 reverse primers for TCR Jbeta segments was used. The CDR3 region of rearranged TCR beta genes was amplified from genomic DNA by a multiplex PCR assay. The amplified TCR beta libraries were sequenced on the Illumina HiSeq System as 87-base-pair reads. Regarding the original processing steps: In a later analysis, roughly 80 million unique TCR beta chains were counted across the roughly 670 repertoires, and approximately 11 million of these chains were shared by at least two donors. Raw reads were error-corrected and collapsed into unique sequences with a nearest-neighbor algorithm that merged closely related sequences to remove PCR and sequencing errors. V, D and J gene segments were assigned by aligning CDR3 sequences to IMGT reference sequences. For a sequence to be retained, a match of at least six nucleotides was required to both a V gene segment and a J gene segment. Rearrangements were classified as productive when the CDR3 lacked stop codons and remained in frame with V and J, and all other rearrangements were classified as non-productive. Following IMGT convention, CDR3 was defined as the stretch from the second conserved V-encoded cysteine up to the conserved J-encoded phenylalanine. The earlier analysis of roughly 590 of the donors excluded sequences that lacked an unambiguous match to a single V gene segment. An earlier analysis of 450 to 650 of the donors called V segments functional above 56.7% productive rearrangements and segregating when the between-donor standard deviation exceeded 5%. A statistical classification framework was developed to diagnose cytomegalovirus status using the catalog of TCR beta chain sequences. In a later analysis, V and J genes were assigned by comparing TCR nucleotide sequences against IMGT/GENE-DB human TR gene sequences. Using the TCRdist pipeline, a later analysis assigned CDR3 sequences along with most-parsimonious VDJ recombination scenarios. In a later analysis, each TCR beta chain was defined by its CDR3 amino acid sequence together with its V-gene family, and reads lacking a unique V-gene family were excluded. In a later analysis, around 650 highly shared, low-generation-probability nucleotide sequences were removed to address suspected cross-contamination and a sequencing artifact. A later analysis calculated a clonal expansion index for each public chain from normalized within-repertoire ranks of inferred template counts. In a later analysis, generation probabilities were computed using a VDJ recombination model fitted to out-of-frame rearrangements, and the results were checked against IGoR. In a later analysis, hypergeometric tests were used to score TCR-TCR, TCR-HLA and TCR-CMV co-occurrence, with a repertoire-size bias correction applied to TCR pairs. A later analysis estimated false discovery rates by permuting HLA or CMV assignments 20 times. In a later analysis, co-occurring TCRs were grouped using DBSCAN, with TCRdist sequence similarity added in when clustering inside HLA-allele-positive subsets. Co-occurrence clustering excluded repertoires with fewer than 30,000 or more than 120,000 public chains, plus five with anomalous nucleotide sharing. TCRdb took over this immuneACCESS table, retaining in-frame rearrangements with V and J assigned. Such tables are incomplete; in checked studies, under half of the missing clones stem from an unresolved V gene, and the remainder is unexplained. That table is the source of V, J and clone size, and D and trimming were worked out from the DNA. This sample is represented by over 100,000 clones; about 60% of them were singletons. Approximately 11% of the sample is in the top ten clones.

Sequencing was carried out using PBMCs. The sequence joins TRBV16 to TRBJ2-3, with 9 middle bases fitting TRBD2. This clonotype originated in a man aged 40-49 years in good health and CMV-seropositive. The sequenced DNA: TGTGCCAGCAGCCAAAAGGCTAGCGGGATAAGCACAGATACGCAGTATTTT. Translated, this gives CASSQKASGISTDTQYF. With the portions outside the CDR3 filled from the reference TRBV16 and TRBJ2-3 genes, the complete variable region becomes GEEVAQTPKHLVRGEGQKAKLYCAPIKGHSYVFWYQQVLKNEFKFLISFQNENVFDETGMPKERFSAKCLPNSPCSLEIQATKLEDSAVYFCASSQKASGISTDTQYFGPGTRLTVL.